This TCR beta chain was sequenced during a study of technical replicates of blood from a handful of donors (dated by TCRdb to about 2017). V was cut back by 2 bases and J by 5 bases, leaving a gap of 6 bases between them. From the cysteine up to the phenylalanine, the CDR3 has a length of 12 residues. The DNA shown is the 36-base CDR3, in frame from base 1. Based on the germline V gene (reference sequence), the CDR1 and CDR2 sequences are SEHNR and FQNEAQ. Concerning this clone itself: Its specific antigen is unknown. No quality values exist for individual bases; no much larger clone is one base distant.

Library method: the immunoSEQ multiplex PCR assay. TCRdb re-hosts the immuneACCESS table, in-frame sequences only. Its copies lack some clones; in the studies checked, an unresolved V gene accounts for under half of them, and the cause for the rest is not known. The sample table records under 90,000 clones; around 92% of these occur just once. Of the sample, roughly 0.25% is held by the ten largest clones. Rearrangement joined TRBV7-9 to TRBJ2-5; TRBD2 could be the D gene, as 5 bases match. Source material: T cells isolated from PBMCs. The TCR comes from a human donor in good health. For the CDR3, the sequence is CASSLREETQYF. The bases read TGTGCCAGCAGCTTAAGGGAGGAGACCCAGTACTTC.